This T cell receptor (beta chain) was found in a study of control samples from healthy donors and cancer patients. Germline trimming cut 2 bases from V and 6 bases from J; bases unmatched to any gene: 6. This CDR3 is built from 15 residues. The germline CDR1 and CDR2 sequences are SGHTA and FQGNSA. Produced via immunoSEQ multiplex PCR; TCRdb's table is partial and in-frame only. The sample has 130,000 to 150,000 clones, about nine tenths seen once; the top ten hold just over 8.5%. The sample was blood. The chain couples TRBV7-2 to TRBJ1-1, with TRBD1 identical over 10 bases. The receptor's source is a woman aged 30 to 39 in good health. The DNA for the CDR3 is TGTGCCAGCAGCTTAAGGGACAGGGGTGTCTCTGAAGCTTTCTTT. As protein: CASSLRDRGVSEAFF.